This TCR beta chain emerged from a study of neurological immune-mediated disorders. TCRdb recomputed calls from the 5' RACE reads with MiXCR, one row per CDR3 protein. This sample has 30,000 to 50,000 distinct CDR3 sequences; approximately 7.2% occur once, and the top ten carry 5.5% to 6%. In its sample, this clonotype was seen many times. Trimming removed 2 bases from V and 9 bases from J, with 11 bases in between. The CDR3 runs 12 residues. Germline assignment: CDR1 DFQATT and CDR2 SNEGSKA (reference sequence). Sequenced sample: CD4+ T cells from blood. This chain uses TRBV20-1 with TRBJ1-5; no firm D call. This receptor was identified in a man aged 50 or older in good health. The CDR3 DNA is TGCAGTGCTAGACACGAACGGGGGCCCCAGCATTTT. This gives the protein CSARHERGPQHF.